Following are 5 T cell receptor beta chains from one sample sequenced in a study of cytomegalovirus exposure and HLA in healthy donors. The PCR ran on 60 Vbeta and 13 Jbeta primers. Profiled with immunoSEQ multiplex PCR; TCRdb holds only in-frame clones, not every one. The table has 200,000 to 250,000 clones, 80% to 90% seen once; the top ten hold about 0.25%. The sequenced sample was PBMCs. The receptor source for this set is a girl aged 2-10 years in good health and CMV-seronegative.

V is TRBV5-4 and J is TRBJ2-7, with D uncertain. CDR3 length: 14 residues. Trimming pared 0 bases from V and 0 bases from J, leaving 7 bases between. Germline V lookup: CDR1 SGHNT, CDR2 YYREEE (reference sequence). CDR3 DNA: TGTGCCAGCAGCTTGGCCTCACACTCCTACGAGCAGTACTTC. Protein product: CASSLASHSYEQYF.

V gene TRBV19 combines with J gene TRBJ2-6; TRBD2 is a possible D gene (5 bases). Trimming pared 7 bases from V and 2 bases from J, leaving 9 bases between. CDR1 is LNHDA and CDR2 is SQIVND in the germline V gene (reference sequence). This CDR3 comprises 14 residues. The CDR3 is CASTEGPGANVLTF. The CDR3 DNA is TGTGCCAGTACCGAGGGCCCTGGGGCCAACGTCCTGACTTTC.

The chain has TRBV6-1 and TRBJ2-4; D is undetermined. V was clipped by 3 bases and J by 1 base, with 10 bases between them. CDR3 length: 15 residues. Germline V gives CDR1 MNHNS, CDR2 SASEGT. CDR3 in DNA: TGTGCCAGCAGTGACCCCCCCGGGGCCAAAAACATTCAGTACTTC. Translating it yields CASSDPPGAKNIQYF.

The J gene is TRBJ2-3, the V gene TRBV7-2; TRBD2 aligns across 7 bases. Germline V gene sequence: CDR1 SGHTA, CDR2 FQGNSA. The trim removed 5 bases at V and 8 bases at J, leaving 7 bases unmatched. The CDR3 runs to 13 residues. CDR3 in amino acids: CASSGLDGRTQYF. The CDR3, as DNA: TGTGCCAGCAGCGGACTAGACGGACGTACGCAGTATTTT.

This rearrangement joins TRBV2 to TRBJ2-7; no clear D. V lost 6 bases and J lost 3, with 9 bases in between. The CDR3 spans 12 residues. Germline loops: CDR1 SNHLY, CDR2 FYNNEI. The CDR3, as DNA: TGTGCCAGCAGCCTACAGTTCTACGAGCAGTACTTC. Its translation is CASSLQFYEQYF.